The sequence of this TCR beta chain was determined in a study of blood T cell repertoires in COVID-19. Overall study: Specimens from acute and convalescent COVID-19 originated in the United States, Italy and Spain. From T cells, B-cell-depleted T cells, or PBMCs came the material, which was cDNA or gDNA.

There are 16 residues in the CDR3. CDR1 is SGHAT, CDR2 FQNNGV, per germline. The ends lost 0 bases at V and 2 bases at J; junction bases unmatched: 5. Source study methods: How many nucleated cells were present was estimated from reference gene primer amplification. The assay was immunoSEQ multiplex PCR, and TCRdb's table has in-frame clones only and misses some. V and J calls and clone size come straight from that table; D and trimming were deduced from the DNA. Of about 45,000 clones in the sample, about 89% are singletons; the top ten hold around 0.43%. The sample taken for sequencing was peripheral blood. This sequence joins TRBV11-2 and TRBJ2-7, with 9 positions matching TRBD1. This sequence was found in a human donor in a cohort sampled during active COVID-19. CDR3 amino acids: CASSLEGQGGPYEQYF. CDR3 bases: TGTGCCAGCAGCTTAGAGGGACAGGGAGGCCCCTACGAGCAGTACTTC.